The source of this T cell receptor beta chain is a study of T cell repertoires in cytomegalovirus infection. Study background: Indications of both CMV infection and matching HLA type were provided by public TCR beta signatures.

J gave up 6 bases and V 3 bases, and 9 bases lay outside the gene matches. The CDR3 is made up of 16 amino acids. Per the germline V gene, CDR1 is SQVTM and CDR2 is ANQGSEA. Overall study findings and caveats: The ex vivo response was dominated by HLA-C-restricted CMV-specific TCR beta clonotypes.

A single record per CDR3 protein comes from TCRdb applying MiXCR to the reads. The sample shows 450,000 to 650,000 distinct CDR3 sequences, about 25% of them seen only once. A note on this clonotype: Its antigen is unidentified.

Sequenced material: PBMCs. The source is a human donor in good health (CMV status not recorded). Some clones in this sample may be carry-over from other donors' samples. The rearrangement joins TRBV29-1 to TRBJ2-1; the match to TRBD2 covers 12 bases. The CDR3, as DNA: TGCAGCGTTGAGACTAGCGGGAGATCCTTTGGCAATGAGCAGTTCTTC. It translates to CSVETSGRSFGNEQFF.